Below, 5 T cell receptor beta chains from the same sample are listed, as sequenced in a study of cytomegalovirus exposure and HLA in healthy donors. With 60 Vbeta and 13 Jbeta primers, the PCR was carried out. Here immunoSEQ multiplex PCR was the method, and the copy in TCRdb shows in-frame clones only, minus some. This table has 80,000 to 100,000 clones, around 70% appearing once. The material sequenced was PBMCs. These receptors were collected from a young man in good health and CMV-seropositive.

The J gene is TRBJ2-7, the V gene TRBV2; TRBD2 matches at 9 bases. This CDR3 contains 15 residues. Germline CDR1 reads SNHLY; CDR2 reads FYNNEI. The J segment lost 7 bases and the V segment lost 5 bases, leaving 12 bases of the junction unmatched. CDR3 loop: CASSSPSGTTKEQYF. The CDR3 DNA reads TGTGCCAGCAGTTCGCCTAGCGGGACGACTAAGGAGCAGTACTTC.

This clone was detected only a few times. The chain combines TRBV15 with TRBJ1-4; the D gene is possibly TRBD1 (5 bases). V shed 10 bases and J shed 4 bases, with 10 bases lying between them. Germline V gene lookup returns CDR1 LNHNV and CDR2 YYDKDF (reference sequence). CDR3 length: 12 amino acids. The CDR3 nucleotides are TGTGCCAGGGTTAGGGGTAATGAAAAACTGTTTTTT. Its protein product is CARVRGNEKLFF.

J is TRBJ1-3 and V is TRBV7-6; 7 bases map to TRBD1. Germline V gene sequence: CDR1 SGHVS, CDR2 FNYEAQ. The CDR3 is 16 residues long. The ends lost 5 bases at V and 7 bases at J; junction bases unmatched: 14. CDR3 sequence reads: CASSPTGATSGNTIYF. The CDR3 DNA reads TGTGCCAGCAGCCCTACAGGGGCAACCTCGGGTAACACCATATATTTT.

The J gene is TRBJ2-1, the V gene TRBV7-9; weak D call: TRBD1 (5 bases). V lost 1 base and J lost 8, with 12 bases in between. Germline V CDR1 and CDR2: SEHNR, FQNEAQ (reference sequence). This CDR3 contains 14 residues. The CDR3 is CASSLVPGWYEQFF. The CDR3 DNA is TGTGCCAGCAGCTTAGTTCCAGGGTGGTATGAGCAGTTCTTC.

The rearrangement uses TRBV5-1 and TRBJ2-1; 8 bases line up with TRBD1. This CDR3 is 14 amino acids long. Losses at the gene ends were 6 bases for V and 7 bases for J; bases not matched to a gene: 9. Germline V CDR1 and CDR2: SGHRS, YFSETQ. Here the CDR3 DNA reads TGCGCCAGCACCGACCCCGGACAGGGAAATGAGCAGTTCTTC. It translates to CASTDPGQGNEQFF.